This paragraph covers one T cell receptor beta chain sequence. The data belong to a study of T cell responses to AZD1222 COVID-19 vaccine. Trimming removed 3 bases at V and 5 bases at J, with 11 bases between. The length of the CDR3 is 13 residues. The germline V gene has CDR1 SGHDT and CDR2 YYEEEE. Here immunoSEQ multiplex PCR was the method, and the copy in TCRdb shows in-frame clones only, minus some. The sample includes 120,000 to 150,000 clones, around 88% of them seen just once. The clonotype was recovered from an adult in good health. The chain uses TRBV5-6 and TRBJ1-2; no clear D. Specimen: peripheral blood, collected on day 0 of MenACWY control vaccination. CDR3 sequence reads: CASSYMMEYGYTF. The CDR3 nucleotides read TGTGCCAGCAGCTACATGATGGAGTATGGCTACACCTTC. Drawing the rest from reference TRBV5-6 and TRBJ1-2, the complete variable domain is DAGVTQSPTHLIKTRGQQVTLRCSPKSGHDTVSWYQQALGQGPQFIFQYYEEEERQRGNFPDRFSGHQFPNYSSELNVNALLLGDSALYLCASSYMMEYGYTFGSGTRLTVV.